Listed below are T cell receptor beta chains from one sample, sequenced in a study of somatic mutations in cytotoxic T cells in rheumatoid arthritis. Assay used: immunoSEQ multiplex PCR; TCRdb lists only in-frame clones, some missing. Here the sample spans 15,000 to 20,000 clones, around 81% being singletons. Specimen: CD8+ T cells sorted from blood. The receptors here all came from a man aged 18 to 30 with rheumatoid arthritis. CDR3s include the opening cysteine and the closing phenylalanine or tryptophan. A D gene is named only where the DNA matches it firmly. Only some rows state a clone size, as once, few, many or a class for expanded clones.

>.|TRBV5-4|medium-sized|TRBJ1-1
CASSGRNLLAFF
TGTGCCAGCAGCGGGAGGAACCTTCTAGCTTTCTTT
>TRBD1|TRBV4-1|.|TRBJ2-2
CASQGASNTGELFF
TGCGCCTCCCAGGGGGCTTCGAACACCGGGGAGCTGTTTTTT
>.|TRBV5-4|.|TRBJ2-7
CASSLEQGITYEQYF
TGTGCCAGCAGCTTGGAGCAGGGTATTACCTACGAGCAGTACTTC
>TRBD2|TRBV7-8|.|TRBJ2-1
CASSSPSGDSYNEQFF
TGTGCCAGCAGCTCTCCTAGCGGGGACTCCTACAATGAGCAGTTCTTC
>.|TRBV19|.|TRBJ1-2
CASSKGNYGYTF
TGTGCCAGTAGTAAGGGGAACTATGGCTACACCTTC
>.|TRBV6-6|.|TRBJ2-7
CASSYPGYEQYF
TGTGCCAGCAGTTACCCGGGGTACGAGCAGTACTTC
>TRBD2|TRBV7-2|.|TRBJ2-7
CASSTDGPGGYEQYF
TGTGCCAGCAGCACAGACGGGCCGGGAGGCTACGAGCAGTACTTC
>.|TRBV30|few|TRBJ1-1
CAWSVGWAPGRTEAFF
TGTGCCTGGAGTGTGGGGTGGGCCCCGGGAAGGACTGAAGCTTTCTTT
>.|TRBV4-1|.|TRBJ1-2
CASSQGALNYGYTF
TGCGCCAGCAGCCAAGGGGCCCTAAACTATGGCTACACCTTC
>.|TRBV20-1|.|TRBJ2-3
CSAYEMNTQYF
TGCAGTGCTTACGAAATGAATACGCAGTATTTT
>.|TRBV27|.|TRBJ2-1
CASSSYRNTRDNEQFF
TGTGCCAGCAGTTCCTACAGGAACACTAGGGACAATGAGCAGTTCTTC
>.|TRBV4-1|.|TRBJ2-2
CASSQVGRFGETGELFF
TGCGCCAGCAGCCAAGTCGGGCGATTTGGGGAGACCGGGGAGCTGTTTTTT
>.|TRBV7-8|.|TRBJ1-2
CASSAVGAALYGYTF
TGTGCCAGCAGCGCCGTAGGGGCGGCCCTATATGGCTACACCTTC
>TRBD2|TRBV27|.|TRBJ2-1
CASSLKAGASYSYNEQFF
TGTGCCAGCAGTTTAAAAGCGGGGGCCTCCTACTCCTACAATGAGCAGTTCTTC
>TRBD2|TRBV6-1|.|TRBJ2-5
CATNTASGVETQYF
TGTGCCACCAATACGGCTAGCGGGGTTGAGACCCAGTACTTC
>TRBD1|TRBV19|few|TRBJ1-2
CASSTETGVDGYTF
TGTGCCAGTAGTACCGAGACAGGGGTAGATGGCTACACCTTC
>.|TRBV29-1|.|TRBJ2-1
CSVSSRGVYNEQFF
TGCAGCGTTTCCTCCCGAGGGGTTTACAATGAGCAGTTCTTC